These 14 T cell receptor beta chains were sequenced from one sample in a study of blood T cells in healthy people across ages. Primers used in a second PCR of roughly 7 to 11 cycles were a sample-barcoded 5' primer and a J-beta primer mix. One entry per CDR3 protein results from TCRdb running MiXCR on the 5' RACE reads. Here the sample spans some 1,500,000 distinct CDR3 sequences, about 45% being singletons. Sequenced: blood. Receptors were obtained from a young woman in good health.

This clonotype has a handful of counts. The chain carries TRBV5-1 and TRBJ2-7; 10 bases line up with TRBD2. V shed 4 bases and J 2 bases; nucleotides not matched to a gene: 3. This CDR3 contains 14 residues. Germline V lookup: CDR1 SGHRS, CDR2 YFSETQ. This chain's CDR3 is CASSDTSGAYEQYF. In DNA form, the CDR3 reads TGCGCCAGCAGCGATACTAGCGGGGCCTACGAGCAGTACTTC.

This clonotype was found a few times. The V gene is TRBV12-3 or TRBV12-4, the J gene TRBJ1-4, with D unclear. The CDR3 contains 13 residues. Trimming left V 7 bases short and J 8 bases short, with 14 bases between. The CDR3 spells CASMSASAEKLFF. The CDR3 DNA reads as TGTGCCAGCATGTCTGCATCGGCGGAAAAACTGTTTTTT.

The J gene is TRBJ2-1, the V gene TRBV10-3; D gene unclear. Trimming took off 3 bases at V and 2 bases at J, with 14 bases between the two ends. In germline, CDR1 is ENHRY, CDR2 SYGVKD. The CDR3 is 16 residues long. The CDR3 nucleotides read TGTGCCATCAGTGACTCCAGGAGTTCCCCCTACAATGAGCAGTTCTTC. Its protein is CAISDSRSSPYNEQFF.

This clonotype turned up a few times. The gene calls are TRBV28 and TRBJ2-5; 7 nucleotides line up with TRBD1. The germline CDR1 and CDR2 sequences are MDHEN and SYDVKM. This CDR3 spans 15 amino acids. V lost 3 bases to trimming and J lost 4 bases; unmatched junction nucleotides: 8. Here the CDR3 DNA reads TGTGCCAGCAGTTTGAGGGACAGTTTTTTAGAGACCCAGTACTTC. It translates to CASSLRDSFLETQYF.

The rearrangement uses TRBV20-1 and TRBJ2-3; D not certain. Germline loops: CDR1 DFQATT, CDR2 SNEGSKA (reference sequence). V was pared by 6 bases and J by 6 bases, with 22 bases between. CDR3 size: 15 residues. CDR3 bases: TGCAGTGCCCGGTCCTGGCGGATGACACAGGATACGCAGTATTTT. Its translation is CSARSWRMTQDTQYF.

This chain joins TRBV7-2 and TRBJ1-5; weak D call: TRBD1 (5 bases). The CDR3 length is 19 residues. Germline CDR1 is SGHTA and CDR2 is FQGNSA. Trimming removed 5 bases from V and 4 bases from J, with 27 bases in between. The CDR3 is CASSPRSGNSSWRNQPQHF. The CDR3 DNA reads TGTGCCAGCAGCCCCCGCTCAGGGAACTCATCCTGGAGGAATCAGCCCCAGCATTTT.

This clonotype was counted only a few times. A much larger clonotype is one base distant, so this may be a read error. The chain joins TRBV10-3 to TRBJ1-2, with 7 positions matching TRBD1. The CDR3 has 14 residues. Trimming at V came to 1 base and at J to 3 bases, leaving 2 bases not matched to a gene. Germline CDR1 is ENHRY and CDR2 is SYGVKD. The CDR3 spells CAISELQGDYGYTF. As DNA, the CDR3 is TGTGCCATCAGTGAGTTGCAGGGGGACTATGGCTACACCTTC.

The rearrangement uses TRBV11-2 and TRBJ1-2, with a tentative D call TRBD1 (5 bases). The CDR3 loop spans 14 amino acids. The germline V gene encodes CDR1 SGHAT and CDR2 FQNNGV. V was pared by 6 bases and J by 4 bases, with 15 bases between. The CDR3 nucleotides are TGTGCCAGCAGATCCACCTGGGGCGGCTATGGCTACACCTTC. This gives the protein CASRSTWGGYGYTF. Complete variable domain (other parts from reference TRBV11-2 and TRBJ1-2): EAGVAQSPRYKIIEKRQSVAFWCNPISGHATLYWYQQILGQGPKLLIQFQNNGVVDDSQLPKDRFSAERLKGVDSTLKIQPAKLEDSAVYLCASRSTWGGYGYTFGSGTRLTVV.

V usage is TRBV29-1 and J usage is TRBJ1-1; TRBD1 aligns across 9 bases. The CDR3 runs 15 residues. Germline V gene lookup returns CDR1 SQVTM and CDR2 ANQGSEA. V gave up 5 bases and J gave up 4 bases; unmatched junction bases: 11. DNA for the CDR3: TGCAGCGTTTTGGACAGGGGACAAGGGGGCACTGAAGCTTTCTTT. This gives the protein CSVLDRGQGGTEAFF.

V gene TRBV19 combines with J gene TRBJ2-1; no clear D gene. Germline CDR1 reads LNHDA; CDR2 reads SQIVND (reference sequence). The V end was cut by 2 bases, the J end by 13 bases, with 15 bases between. The CDR3 has 13 amino acids. The CDR3 loop reads CASSIPSMAVQFF. Written as DNA, the CDR3 is TGTGCCAGTAGTATACCCTCCATGGCGGTCCAGTTCTTC.

V usage is TRBV29-1 and J usage is TRBJ2-5, with 8 bases fitting TRBD1. The CDR3 is 12 amino acids. V was clipped by 2 bases and J by 5 bases; unmatched bases: 1. Per germline, CDR1 SQVTM and CDR2 ANQGSEA. The CDR3 loop is CSVEWDRETQYF. CDR3 in DNA: TGCAGCGTTGAATGGGACAGGGAGACCCAGTACTTC. Using reference TRBV29-1 and TRBJ2-5 for the parts outside the CDR3, the full variable domain is SAVISQKPSRDICQRGTSLTIQCQVDSQVTMMFWYRQQPGQSLTLIATANQGSEATYESGFVIDKFPISRPNLTFSTLTVSNMSPEDSSIYLCSVEWDRETQYFGPGTRLLVL.

The V call is TRBV4-1, the J call TRBJ1-2; tentative D call: TRBD1 (5 bases). This CDR3 contains 13 residues. Germline V lookup: CDR1 MGHRA, CDR2 YSYEKL. V was pared by 6 bases and J by 6 bases, with 14 bases between. The DNA for the CDR3 is TGCGCCAGCAGACTCAGGGTTTCTGATGGCTACACCTTC. The encoded protein is CASRLRVSDGYTF.

A remark on this clonotype: This likely comes from a read error, as the CDR3 has no conserved phenylalanine or tryptophan at its end. The chain links TRBV12-3 or TRBV12-4 to TRBJ2-1; D is unclear. The CDR3 length is 16 residues. The CDR3 DNA reads TGTGCCAGCAGACCCAACAGTCTACTAAACTACAATGGGCAGTTCTCC. Translating gives CASRPNSLLNYNGQFS.

This clonotype was seen only a few times. This chain joins TRBV7-9 and TRBJ2-5; 11 positions agree with TRBD2. In germline, CDR1 is SEHNR, CDR2 FQNEAQ (reference sequence). Trimming removed 5 bases from V and 1 base from J; junction bases left unmatched: 3. There are 15 residues in the CDR3. As DNA, the CDR3 is TGTGCCAGCAGCACACTAGCGGGAGTCCAAGAGACCCAGTACTTC. Amino acids: CASSTLAGVQETQYF.